What follows are 25 T cell receptor beta chains derived from one specimen sequenced in a study of blood T cells in healthy people across ages. A second roughly 7 to 11 cycle PCR used barcoded and J-beta primers. TCRdb fed the 5' RACE reads into MiXCR, producing one record per CDR3 protein. In the table there are hundreds of thousands of distinct CDR3 sequences, less than 35% of which are singletons. The sequenced sample was blood. The receptors derive from an elderly woman in good health.

This clonotype was counted at least ten times. The chain carries TRBV13 and TRBJ2-1; no clear D gene. V was pared by 5 bases and J by 6 bases, with 11 bases between. CDR1 is PRHDT, CDR2 FYEKMQ, per germline (reference sequence). The CDR3 has 13 amino acids. This CDR3 is CASSLSVINEQFF. In nucleotides, the CDR3 is TGTGCCAGCAGCCTAAGCGTGATCAATGAGCAGTTCTTC. Full variable domain (outside the CDR3, taken from reference TRBV13 and TRBJ2-1): AAGVIQSPRHLIKEKRETATLKCYPIPRHDTVYWYQQGPGQDPQFLISFYEKMQSDKGSIPDRFSAQQFSDYHSELNMSSLELGDSALYFCASSLSVINEQFFGPGTRLTVL.

V is TRBV10-3 and J is TRBJ1-1; the match to TRBD1 covers 8 bases. The CDR3 is 12 residues long. From germline, CDR1 is ENHRY and CDR2 SYGVKD. The J segment lost 6 bases and the V segment lost 5 bases, leaving 2 bases of the junction unmatched. CDR3 amino acids: CAISQTGAEAFF. The CDR3, as DNA: TGTGCCATCAGTCAGACAGGGGCTGAAGCTTTCTTT.

This clonotype appeared a few times. This chain uses TRBV20-1 with TRBJ2-1, with 8 bases identical to TRBD2. The J call may be in error: the DNA end matches TRBJ2-7 better. The CDR3 has 16 amino acids. Looked up from germline, CDR1 is DFQATT and CDR2 is SNEGSKA (reference sequence). DNA for the CDR3: TGCAGTGCTTCCTCGGGGCGGGGGGTCTCCTACAATGAGCAGTACTTC. Its protein product is CSASSGRGVSYNEQYF.

This clonotype was found a few times. A read error may be the cause here, since a much bigger clone is one base away. J is TRBJ2-5 and V is TRBV5-1; D gene uncertain. V was pared by 2 bases and J by 11 bases, with 13 bases between. There are 12 residues in the CDR3. Germline V gene sequence: CDR1 SGHRS, CDR2 YFSETQ. As DNA, the CDR3 is TGCGCCAGCAGCTTACCTGAGGTTGAGCAGTACTTC. Translation: CASSLPEVEQYF.

There are many counts of this clonotype. The chain links TRBV28 to TRBJ2-2; D remains ambiguous. Germline-derived CDR1 and CDR2 are MDHEN and SYDVKM. Between the trimmed V and J ends, which lost 0 bases and 8 bases, there was a span of 4 bases. The CDR3 has 12 amino acids. The CDR3 loop is CASSLWRGELFF. DNA of the CDR3: TGTGCCAGCAGTTTATGGCGGGGGGAGCTGTTTTTT.

This clonotype was found many times. The chain has TRBV5-1 and TRBJ2-5; maybe TRBD1 (6 bases). This CDR3 is built from 14 residues. The germline gives CDR1 SGHRS, CDR2 YFSETQ. Trimming shortened V by 4 bases and J by 2 bases, and 12 bases separated the two germline ends. The CDR3 DNA follows: TGCGCCAGCAGCCCGGGACACCGACAAGAGACCCAGTACTTC. It specifies CASSPGHRQETQYF.

The chain joins TRBV4-3 to TRBJ2-4; 9 nucleotides agree with TRBD1. Trimming at V came to 0 bases and at J to 15 bases, leaving 18 bases not matched to a gene. This CDR3 spans 17 amino acids. Germline V gives CDR1 LGHNA, CDR2 YSLEER. This CDR3 reads CASSQDRGTGIPYERYF. CDR3 nucleotide sequence: TGCGCCAGCAGCCAAGATCGAGGGACAGGGATTCCCTACGAGCGGTACTTC.

The chain is built from TRBV2 and TRBJ2-6; tentatively, D is TRBD2 (6 bases). This CDR3 spans 15 amino acids. Germline CDR1 SNHLY, CDR2 FYNNEI. Trimming took 8 bases from V and 2 from J, leaving 13 bases between them. The CDR3 coding sequence is TGTGCCAGCCGGAATCGACTAGCTGGGGCCAACGTCCTGACTTTC. Translation: CASRNRLAGANVLTF.

With respect to this clonotype: This clone may be a read error of a much larger clone one base away. The V call is TRBV7-9, the J call TRBJ2-5, with D possibly TRBD1 on 5 matching bases. The J call is doubtful: the DNA matches TRBJ2-7 better. Germline lookup yields CDR1 SEHNR and CDR2 FQNEAQ (reference sequence). The CDR3 consists of 13 residues. The CDR3 DNA is TGTGCCGGCAGCTTACCAGGGCCCTACGAGCAGTACTTC. It yields the protein CAGSLPGPYEQYF.

The rearrangement uses TRBV30 and TRBJ1-5, with 7 bases fitting TRBD1. The trim removed 5 bases at V and 0 bases at J, leaving 7 bases unmatched. The CDR3 is 15 amino acids. Per the germline V gene, CDR1 is GTSNPN and CDR2 is SVGIG (reference sequence). This CDR3 reads CAWCKGQNSNQPQHF. Here the CDR3 DNA reads TGTGCCTGGTGCAAGGGACAGAATAGCAATCAGCCCCAGCATTTT.

This clonotype was picked up a small number of times. A much larger clone is a single base away; this may be a read error. The chain recombines TRBV24-1 with TRBJ2-3; 8 positions match TRBD2. The CDR3 totals 17 residues. V shed 4 bases and J 2 bases; nucleotides not matched to a gene: 10. From germline, CDR1 is KGHDR and CDR2 SFDVKD. Here the CDR3 DNA reads TGTGCCACCAGTGAACCTACTAGCGGAGCTAACACAGATACGCAGTATTTT. Translation: CATSEPTSGANTDTQYF.

Only a few counts were recorded for this clonotype. The chain joins TRBV20-1 to TRBJ1-1, with D unclear. The CDR3 length is 12 residues. CDR1 DFQATT and CDR2 SNEGSKA come from the germline V gene (reference sequence). Trimming removed 7 bases at V and 4 bases at J, with 13 bases between. The CDR3 spells CSVEHSGTEAFF. CDR3 nucleotides: TGCAGTGTGGAGCATTCAGGCACTGAAGCTTTCTTT.

This clonotype was seen many times. CDR3 protein: CASSLPGTGYGYTF. The CDR3 DNA reads as TGCGCCAGCAGCCTGCCCGGGACAGGCTATGGCTACACCTTC. This chain joins TRBV5-1 and TRBJ1-2; 8 nucleotides agree with TRBD1. The CDR3 extends over 14 amino acids. Germline V gene sequence: CDR1 SGHRS, CDR2 YFSETQ. The J segment lost 4 bases and the V segment lost 4 bases, leaving 6 bases of the junction unmatched.

This clonotype was counted many times. CDR3 region: CASSLGRGTGPYPRTEAFF. The CDR3 coding sequence is TGTGCCAGCAGCTTAGGCCGGGGAACGGGACCGTATCCTCGCACTGAAGCTTTCTTT. The V and J genes are TRBV7-2 and TRBJ1-1; perhaps TRBD1 as D (5 bases). Trimming left V 1 base short and J 4 bases short, with 25 bases between. The CDR3 spans 19 residues. Looked up from germline, CDR1 is SGHTA and CDR2 is FQGNSA.

The chain recombines TRBV20-1 with TRBJ2-4, with TRBD2 identical over 7 bases. The CDR3 runs 13 residues. CDR1 is DFQATT, CDR2 SNEGSKA, per germline (reference sequence). The V and J ends lost 3 bases and 13 bases, in that order; junction bases with no gene match: 12. CDR3 DNA sequence: TGCAGTGCTAGCGGGAGGTCCTACAATGAGCAGTACTTC. Residues: CSASGRSYNEQYF.

Turning to this clonotype: In this CDR3 the conserved last residue, phenylalanine or tryptophan, is missing, so a read error is likely. The DNA is left out, because the CDR3 cannot be placed on it with certainty; the CDR3 is given as TCRdb lists it. CDR3 sequence reads: CASKEDTPRDPVL. The V gene is TRBV21-1, the J gene TRBJ2-5. TRBV21-1 is a pseudogene segment. Including both end residues, the CDR3 is 13 amino acids long.

This clonotype was seen repeatedly, ten times or more. The chain is built from TRBV7-2 and TRBJ2-1; D possibly corresponds to TRBD2 (7 bases). The CDR3 is made up of 16 amino acids. CDR1 and CDR2 (germline): SGHTA, FQGNSA. Trimming removed 0 bases from V and 6 bases from J, with 15 bases in between. The DNA for the CDR3 is TGTGCCAGCAGCTTAGCTGGGGGGGGGCGCTTCAATGAGCAGTTCTTC. This sequence encodes CASSLAGGGRFNEQFF.

About this clonotype: A read error may be the cause here, since a much bigger clone is one base away. The CDR3 region is CASSVGFVGNKQFF. As DNA, the CDR3 is TGTGCCAGCAGCGTAGGGTTTGTGGGCAATAAGCAGTTCTTC. The chain uses TRBV9 and TRBJ2-1; D not certain. Germline values: CDR1 SGDLS, CDR2 YYNGEE. There are 14 residues in the CDR3.

This clonotype has ten or more counts. This chain links TRBV5-1 with TRBJ1-5, with 9 bases aligning to TRBD1. Germline CDR1 SGHRS, CDR2 YFSETQ. Trimming took 4 bases from V and 1 from J; bases not matched to a gene: 6. This CDR3 has 16 amino acids. The CDR3 DNA reads TGCGCCAGCAGCCCCGGGACAGGGCCGAGCAATCAGCCCCAGCATTTT. Its translation: CASSPGTGPSNQPQHF. The variable domain in full, with the rest retrieved from reference TRBV5-1 and TRBJ1-5, is KAGVTQTPRYLIKTRGQQVTLSCSPISGHRSVSWYQQTPGQGLQFLFEYFSETQRNKGNFPGRFSGRQFSNSRSEMNVSTLELGDSALYLCASSPGTGPSNQPQHFGDGTRLSIL.

In regard to this clonotype: Being one base from a much bigger clone, this may be a read error. The rearrangement uses TRBV5-1 and TRBJ2-5; 11 bases are a match to TRBD2. The CDR3 loop spans 16 amino acids. V lost 6 bases and J lost 2; bases outside the gene matches: 9. CDR1 and CDR2 (germline): SGHRS, YFSETQ. Here the CDR3 reads CASTMGLAVSQETQYF. The CDR3 coding sequence is TGCGCCAGCACCATGGGACTAGCGGTATCTCAAGAGACCCAGTACTTC. The full variable domain, with the rest looked up from reference TRBV5-1 and TRBJ2-5, is KAGVTQTPRYLIKTRGQQVTLSCSPISGHRSVSWYQQTPGQGLQFLFEYFSETQRNKGNFPGRFSGRQFSNSRSEMNVSTLELGDSALYLCASTMGLAVSQETQYFGPGTRLLVL.

This clonotype occurred once. Given a much more abundant clone one base away, this may be a read error. The CDR3 coding sequence is TGTGCCAGCAGTCTCGGACTATTTAGCTTCTACAATGAGCAGTTCTTC. The encoded protein is CASSLGLFSFYNEQFF. The chain links TRBV5-5 to TRBJ2-1; maybe TRBD2 (6 bases). This CDR3 contains 16 residues. Per the germline V gene, CDR1 is SGHKS and CDR2 is YYEKEE (reference sequence). Trimming left V 5 bases short and J 3 bases short, with 18 bases between.

CDR3 in amino acids: CASSFMTEYGYTF. The CDR3 coding sequence is TGTGCCAGCAGCTTTATGACAGAATATGGCTACACCTTC. The rearrangement uses TRBV7-2 and TRBJ1-2, with D possibly being TRBD1 (5 bases). CDR1 and CDR2 (germline): SGHTA, FQGNSA. The ends were cut back, 3 bases at V and 5 bases at J, with 10 bases in the middle. The CDR3 is made up of 13 amino acids.

Concerning this clonotype itself: A much larger clone differs by one base, so this may be a read error. V is TRBV9 and J is TRBJ1-6; TRBD1 agrees at 9 bases. Losses at the gene ends were 5 bases for V and 10 bases for J; bases not matched to a gene: 10. This CDR3 region has 15 residues. CDR1 is SGDLS and CDR2 is YYNGEE in the germline V gene. Here the CDR3 DNA reads TGTGCCAGCAGGAAAGAGGACAGGGGTAGGTCACCCCTCCACTTT. Translating gives CASRKEDRGRSPLHF.

V is TRBV12-3 or TRBV12-4 and J is TRBJ1-5; D ambiguous. The CDR3 has 13 residues. The V end was cut by 2 bases, the J end by 5 bases, with 7 bases between. CDR3 in amino acids: CASSLKQDQPQHF. CDR3 DNA sequence: TGTGCCAGCAGTTTAAAGCAAGATCAGCCCCAGCATTTT.

This clonotype was recorded at least ten times. The chain uses TRBV5-6 and TRBJ2-7; TRBD1 or TRBD2 may be the D gene (5 bases each). Trimming stripped 3 bases from V and 3 bases from J, with 16 bases between. There are 15 residues in the CDR3. The V gene's germline CDR1 is SGHDT and CDR2 YYEEEE. The CDR3 nucleotides read TGTGCCAGCAGCTCCGTTGGGGGAGAGGTCTACGAGCAGTACTTC. The encoded protein is CASSSVGGEVYEQYF.